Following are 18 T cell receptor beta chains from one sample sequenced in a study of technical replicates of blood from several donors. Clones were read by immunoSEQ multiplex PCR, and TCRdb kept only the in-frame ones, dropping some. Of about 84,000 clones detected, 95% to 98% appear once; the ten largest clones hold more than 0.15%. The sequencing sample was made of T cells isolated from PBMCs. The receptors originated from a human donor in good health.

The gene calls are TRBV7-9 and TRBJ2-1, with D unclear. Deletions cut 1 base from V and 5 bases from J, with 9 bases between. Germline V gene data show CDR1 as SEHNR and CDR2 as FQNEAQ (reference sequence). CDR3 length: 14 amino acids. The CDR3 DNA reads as TGTGCCAGCAGCTTAGTTCCCCAGAACAATGAGCAGTTCTTC. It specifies CASSLVPQNNEQFF.

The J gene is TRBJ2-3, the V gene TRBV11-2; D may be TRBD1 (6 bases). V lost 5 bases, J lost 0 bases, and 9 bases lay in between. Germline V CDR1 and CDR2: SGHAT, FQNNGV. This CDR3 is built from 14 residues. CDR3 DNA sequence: TGTGCCAGCAGCAAAGACAGGAGCACAGATACGCAGTATTTT. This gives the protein CASSKDRSTDTQYF.

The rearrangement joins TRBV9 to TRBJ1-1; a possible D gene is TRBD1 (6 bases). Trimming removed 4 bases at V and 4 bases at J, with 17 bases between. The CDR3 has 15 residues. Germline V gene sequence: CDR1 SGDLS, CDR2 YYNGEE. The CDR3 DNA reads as TGTGCCAGCAGCCCCGGAGGGGGAGGGGGCACTGAAGCTTTCTTT. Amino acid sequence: CASSPGGGGGTEAFF.

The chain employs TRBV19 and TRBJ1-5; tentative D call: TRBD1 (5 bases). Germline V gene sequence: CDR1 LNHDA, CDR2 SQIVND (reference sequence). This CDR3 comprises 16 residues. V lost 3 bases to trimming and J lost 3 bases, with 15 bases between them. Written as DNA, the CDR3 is TGTGCCAGTAGTATGCCCTGGGGCAGGGACAATCAGCCCCAGCATTTT. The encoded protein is CASSMPWGRDNQPQHF.

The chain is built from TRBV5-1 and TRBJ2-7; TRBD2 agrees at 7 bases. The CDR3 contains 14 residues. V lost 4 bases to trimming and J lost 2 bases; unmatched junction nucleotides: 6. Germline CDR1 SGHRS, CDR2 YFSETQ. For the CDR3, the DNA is TGCGCCAGCAGCGGTACTAGCGTAACCTACGAGCAGTACTTC. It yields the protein CASSGTSVTYEQYF. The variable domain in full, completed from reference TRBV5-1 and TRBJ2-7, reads KAGVTQTPRYLIKTRGQQVTLSCSPISGHRSVSWYQQTPGQGLQFLFEYFSETQRNKGNFPGRFSGRQFSNSRSEMNVSTLELGDSALYLCASSGTSVTYEQYFGPGTRLTVT.

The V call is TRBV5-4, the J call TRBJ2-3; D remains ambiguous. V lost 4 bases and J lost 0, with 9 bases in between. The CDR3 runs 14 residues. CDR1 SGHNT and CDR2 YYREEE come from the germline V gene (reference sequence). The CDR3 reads CASSVDRSTDTQYF. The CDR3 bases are TGTGCCAGCAGCGTGGACCGGAGCACAGATACGCAGTATTTT.

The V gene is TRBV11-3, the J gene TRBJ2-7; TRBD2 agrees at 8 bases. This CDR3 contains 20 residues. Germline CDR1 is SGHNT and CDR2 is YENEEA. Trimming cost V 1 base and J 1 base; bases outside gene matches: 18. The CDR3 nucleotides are TGTGCCAGCAGCTTAGGGCAGTGGGGAGCGGGGGAGAAAGTTTCCTACGAGCAGTACTTC. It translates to CASSLGQWGAGEKVSYEQYF.

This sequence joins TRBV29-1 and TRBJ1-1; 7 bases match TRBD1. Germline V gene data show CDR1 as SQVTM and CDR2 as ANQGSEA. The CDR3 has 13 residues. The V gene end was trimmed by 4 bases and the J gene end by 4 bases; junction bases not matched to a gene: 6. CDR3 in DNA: TGCAGCGTTGCCGACAGGGCCGGCACTGAAGCTTTCTTT. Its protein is CSVADRAGTEAFF.

CDR3 residues: CASTSSPFREQYF. DNA of the CDR3: TGTGCCAGCACCTCATCCCCTTTTCGGGAGCAGTACTTC. The genes are TRBV27 and TRBJ2-7; D ambiguous. CDR1 and CDR2 from the germline V gene are MNHEY and SMNVEV (reference sequence). The CDR3 totals 13 residues. V was cut by 7 bases and J by 7 bases, with 17 bases left in between.

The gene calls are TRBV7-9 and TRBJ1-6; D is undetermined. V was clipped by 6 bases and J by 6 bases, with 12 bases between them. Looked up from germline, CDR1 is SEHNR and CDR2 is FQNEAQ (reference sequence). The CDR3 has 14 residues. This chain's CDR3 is CASRLTGGNSPLHF. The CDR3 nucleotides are TGTGCCAGCAGATTAACGGGAGGTAATTCACCCCTCCACTTT.

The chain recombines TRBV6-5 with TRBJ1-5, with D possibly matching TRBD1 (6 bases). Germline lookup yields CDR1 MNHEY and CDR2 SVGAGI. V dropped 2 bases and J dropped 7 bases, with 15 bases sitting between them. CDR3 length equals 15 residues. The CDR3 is CASSYGQGLGQPQHF. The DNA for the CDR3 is TGTGCCAGCAGTTACGGTCAGGGGCTAGGACAGCCCCAGCATTTT.

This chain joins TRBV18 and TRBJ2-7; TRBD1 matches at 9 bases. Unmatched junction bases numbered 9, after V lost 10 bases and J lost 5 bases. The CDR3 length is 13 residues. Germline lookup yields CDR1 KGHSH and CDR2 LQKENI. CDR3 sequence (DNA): TGTGCCACCTCGGGACAGGGATTGCACGAGCAGTACTTC. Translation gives CATSGQGLHEQYF.

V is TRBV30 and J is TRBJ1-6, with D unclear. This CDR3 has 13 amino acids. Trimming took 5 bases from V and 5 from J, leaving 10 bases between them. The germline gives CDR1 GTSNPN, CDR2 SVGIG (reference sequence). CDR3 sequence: CAWGPQNNSPLHF. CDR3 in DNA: TGTGCCTGGGGGCCACAGAATAATTCACCCCTCCACTTT.

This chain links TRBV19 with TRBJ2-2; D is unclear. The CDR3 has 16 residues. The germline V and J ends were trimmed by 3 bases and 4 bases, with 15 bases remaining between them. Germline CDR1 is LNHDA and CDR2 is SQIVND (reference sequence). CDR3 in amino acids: CASSIAAISFTGELFF. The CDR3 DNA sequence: TGTGCCAGTAGTATCGCCGCGATCTCCTTCACCGGGGAGCTGTTTTTT.

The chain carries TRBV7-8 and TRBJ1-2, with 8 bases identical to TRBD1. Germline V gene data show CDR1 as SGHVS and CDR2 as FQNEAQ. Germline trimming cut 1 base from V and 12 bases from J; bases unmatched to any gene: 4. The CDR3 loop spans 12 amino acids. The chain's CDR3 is CASSLDRGYHTF. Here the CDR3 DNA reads TGTGCCAGCAGCTTAGACAGGGGGTATCACACCTTC. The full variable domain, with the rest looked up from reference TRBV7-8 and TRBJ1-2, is GAGVSQSPRYKVAKRGQDVALRCDPISGHVSLFWYQQALGQGPEFLTYFQNEAQLDKSGLPSDRFFAERPEGSVSTLKIQRTQQEDSAVYLCASSLDRGYHTFGSGTRLTVV.

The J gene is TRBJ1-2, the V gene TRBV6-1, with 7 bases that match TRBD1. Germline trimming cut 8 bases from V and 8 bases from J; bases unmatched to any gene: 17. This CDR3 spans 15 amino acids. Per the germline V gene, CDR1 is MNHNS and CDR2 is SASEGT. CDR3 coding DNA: TGTGCCAGCCTTTCCGGGGACAGAGCAAATTTAGGCTACACCTTC. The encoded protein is CASLSGDRANLGYTF.

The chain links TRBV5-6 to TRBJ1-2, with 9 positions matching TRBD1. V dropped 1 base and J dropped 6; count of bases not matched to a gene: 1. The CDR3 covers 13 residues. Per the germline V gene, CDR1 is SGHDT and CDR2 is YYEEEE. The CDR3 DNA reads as TGTGCCAGCAGCTTGTGGACAGGGGATGGCTACACCTTC. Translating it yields CASSLWTGDGYTF.

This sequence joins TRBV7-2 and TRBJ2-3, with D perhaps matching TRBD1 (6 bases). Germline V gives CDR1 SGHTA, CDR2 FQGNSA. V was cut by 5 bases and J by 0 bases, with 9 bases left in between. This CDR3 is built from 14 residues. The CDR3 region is CASSATGSTDTQYF. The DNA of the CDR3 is TGTGCCAGCAGCGCGACAGGTAGCACAGATACGCAGTATTTT.